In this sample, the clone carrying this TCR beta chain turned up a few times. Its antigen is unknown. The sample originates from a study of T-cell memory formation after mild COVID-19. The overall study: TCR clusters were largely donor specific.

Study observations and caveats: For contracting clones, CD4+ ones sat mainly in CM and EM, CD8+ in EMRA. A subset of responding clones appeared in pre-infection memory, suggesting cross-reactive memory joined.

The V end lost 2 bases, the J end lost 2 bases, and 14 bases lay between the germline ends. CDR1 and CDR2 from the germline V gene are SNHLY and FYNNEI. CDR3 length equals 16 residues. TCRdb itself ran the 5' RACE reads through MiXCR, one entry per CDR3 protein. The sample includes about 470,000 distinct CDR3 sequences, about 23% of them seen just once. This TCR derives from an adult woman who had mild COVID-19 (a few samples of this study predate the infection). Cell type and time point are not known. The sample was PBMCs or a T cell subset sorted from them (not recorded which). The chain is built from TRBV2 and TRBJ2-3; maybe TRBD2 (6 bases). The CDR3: CASSEYGGYYTDTQYF. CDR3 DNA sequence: TGTGCCAGCAGTGAATACGGAGGGTACTACACAGATACGCAGTATTTT.